These T cell receptor beta chains were read from a single sample in a study of beta chain features in type 1 diabetes. Data came from immunoSEQ multiplex PCR; TCRdb stores just in-frame clones and leaves some out. The table shows 160,000 or so clones, with around 63% occurring only once. The specimen was naive CD4+ T cells from blood. Source of these receptors: a man aged 30 to 39 with type 1 diabetes. The CDR3 runs from the conserved cysteine through the conserved F or W. The D gene is left open where the match is weak. Some rows mark clone size as missing; the rest say once, few, many or name a class of expanded clone.

D: .; size: once; J: TRBJ2-5; V: TRBV7-9; DNA: TGTGCCAGCAGACCGATGGACAGAATCGAAGAGACCCAGTACTTC; CDR3: CASRPMDRIEETQYF
D: .; size: .; J: TRBJ2-1; V: TRBV7-2; DNA: TGTGCCAGCAGCTTAGCACAGGGTTCCTACAATGAGCAGTTCTTC; CDR3: CASSLAQGSYNEQFF
D: TRBD1; size: .; J: TRBJ2-5; V: TRBV13; DNA: TGTGCCAGCAGCCCAGGGGGACGCCTTCAAGAGACCCAGTACTTC; CDR3: CASSPGGRLQETQYF
D: .; size: .; J: TRBJ2-3; V: TRBV30; DNA: TGTGCCTGGAAGGCTTCCACAGATACGCAGTATTTT; CDR3: CAWKASTDTQYF
D: TRBD1; size: .; J: TRBJ1-2; V: TRBV7-9; DNA: TGTGCCAGCAGCACTGCGGACAGGGGCAACTATGGCTACACCTTC; CDR3: CASSTADRGNYGYTF
D: .; size: .; J: TRBJ2-5; V: TRBV27; DNA: TGTGCCAGCAGAGCCGGGGCGAATGGGACCCAGTACTTC; CDR3: CASRAGANGTQYF
D: .; size: .; J: TRBJ2-5; V: TRBV7-9; DNA: TGTGCCAGCAGCTTAGCGTTCATACAAGAGACCCAGTACTTC; CDR3: CASSLAFIQETQYF
D: .; size: .; J: TRBJ2-7; V: TRBV7-2; DNA: TGTGCCAGCAGCTTAGACAGGTCTGTCGAGCAGTACTTC; CDR3: CASSLDRSVEQYF
D: .; size: .; J: TRBJ2-7; V: TRBV6-6; DNA: TGTGCCAGCAGTTACCCGGACAGTGGGGACGAGCAGTACTTC; CDR3: CASSYPDSGDEQYF
D: .; size: .; J: TRBJ2-7; V: TRBV10-3; DNA: TGTGCCATCAGTGACGGGACGGCCTACGAGCAGTACTTC; CDR3: CAISDGTAYEQYF
D: .; size: .; J: TRBJ1-1; V: TRBV30; DNA: TGTGCCTGGATAGGGCAGGGATTTAGCACTGAAGCTTTCTTT; CDR3: CAWIGQGFSTEAFF
D: .; size: .; J: TRBJ2-1; V: TRBV6-5; DNA: TGTGCCAGCAAGGACACTTACAATGAGCAGTTCTTC; CDR3: CASKDTYNEQFF
D: TRBD1; size: once; J: TRBJ2-7; V: TRBV7-9; DNA: TGTGCCAGCAGACAAACGACAGGGGGCTCGCACGAGCAGTACTTC; CDR3: CASRQTTGGSHEQYF
D: TRBD1; size: few; J: TRBJ2-1; V: TRBV29-1; DNA: TGCAGCGTCCCCTCTGGGACAGCTACAATGAAGCAGTTCTTC; CDR3: CSVPSGTATMKQFF
D: .; size: once; J: TRBJ1-5; V: TRBV7-6; DNA: TGTGCCAGCAGCTTAGCGGAGGCAGGGAGTAGTCAGCCCCAGCATTTT; CDR3: CASSLAEAGSSQPQHF
D: .; size: .; J: TRBJ1-2; V: TRBV29-1; DNA: TGCAGCGCTGGACCGACAGCTAACTATGGCTACACCTTC; CDR3: CSAGPTANYGYTF
D: .; size: .; J: TRBJ1-1; V: TRBV9; DNA: TGTGCCAGCAGCGTAGGGGTACTTATGGTTCAGAACACTGAAGCTTTCTTT; CDR3: CASSVGVLMVQNTEAFF
D: .; size: few; J: TRBJ2-7; V: TRBV5-1; DNA: TGCGCCAGCAGCCGACAGGAAATGGGAGACGAGCAGTACTTC; CDR3: CASSRQEMGDEQYF
D: TRBD1; size: .; J: TRBJ1-1; V: TRBV25-1; DNA: TGTGCCAGCTTAAGTACAGGGGGGAGAGCTTTCTTT; CDR3: CASLSTGGRAFF
D: .; size: few; J: TRBJ1-1; V: TRBV29-1; DNA: TGCAGCGTCCAACAGGGAGCAGCGCTTGAAGCTTTCTTT; CDR3: CSVQQGAALEAFF
D: .; size: once; J: TRBJ2-4; V: TRBV5-6; DNA: TGTGCCAGCAGCTTGTCTCCGGTAGCCAAAAACATTCAGTACTTC; CDR3: CASSLSPVAKNIQYF
D: TRBD1; size: .; J: TRBJ2-7; V: TRBV27; DNA: TGTGCCAGCAGCCGGGACAGGGGGTACGAGCAGTACTTC; CDR3: CASSRDRGYEQYF
D: .; size: .; J: TRBJ1-5; V: TRBV30; DNA: TGTGCCTCCGCTCCGGGCAGCAATCAGCCCCAGCATTTT; CDR3: CASAPGSNQPQHF
D: .; size: .; J: TRBJ2-5; V: TRBV18; DNA: TGTGCCAGCTCACTTTCCCCTTTGGAGACCCAGTACTTC; CDR3: CASSLSPLETQYF
D: .; size: .; J: TRBJ1-1; V: TRBV10-3; DNA: TGTGCCATCCGGATGGACACTGAAGCTTTCTTT; CDR3: CAIRMDTEAFF
D: .; size: .; J: TRBJ2-7; V: TRBV29-1; DNA: TGCAGCGTTGAAGGGGGGCCCACAGGGATTTACGAGCAGTACTTC; CDR3: CSVEGGPTGIYEQYF
D: .; size: .; J: TRBJ2-3; V: TRBV6-5; DNA: TGTGCCAGCAGTTACTCCGGGGGCTCAGGCACAGATACGCAGTATTTT; CDR3: CASSYSGGSGTDTQYF
D: .; size: .; J: TRBJ2-3; V: TRBV28; DNA: TGTGCCAGCAGCCAAACACCGACTCGAGATACGCAGTATTTT; CDR3: CASSQTPTRDTQYF
D: .; size: .; J: TRBJ2-5; V: TRBV7-2; DNA: TGTGCCAGCAGCCCCGCCTCTAGGGAGACCCAGTACTTC; CDR3: CASSPASRETQYF
D: .; size: few; J: TRBJ2-5; V: TRBV10-3; DNA: TGTGCCATCGCGGGGACAGCTACCCAAGAGACCCAGTACTTC; CDR3: CAIAGTATQETQYF
D: .; size: .; J: TRBJ1-1; V: TRBV11-2; DNA: TGTGCCAGCAGCGAAGGGTGGAACACTGAAGCTTTCTTT; CDR3: CASSEGWNTEAFF
D: TRBD1; size: .; J: TRBJ2-3; V: TRBV4-1; DNA: TGCGCCAGCAGCCACGACGGACAGGCAGATACGCAGTATTTT; CDR3: CASSHDGQADTQYF
D: TRBD2; size: .; J: TRBJ2-7; V: TRBV29-1; DNA: TGCAGCGTTGAACTAGCGGGGGGGCGATACGAGCAGTACTTC; CDR3: CSVELAGGRYEQYF
D: .; size: .; J: TRBJ2-5; V: TRBV25-1; DNA: TGTGCCAGCAGTCCACGGGGACGCGGGACCCAAGAGACCCAGTACTTC; CDR3: CASSPRGRGTQETQYF
D: .; size: .; J: TRBJ2-5; V: TRBV9; DNA: TGTGCCAGCAGCCCAAAATCGGGGACAAACCAAGAGACCCAGTACTTC; CDR3: CASSPKSGTNQETQYF
D: .; size: .; J: TRBJ2-2; V: TRBV13; DNA: TGTGCCAGCAGCTTAATGGCTGGATACACCGGGGAGCTGTTTTTT; CDR3: CASSLMAGYTGELFF
D: TRBD1; size: once; J: TRBJ2-1; V: TRBV18; DNA: TGTGCCAGCTCACCACCGTTGACAGGGGAACGAAATGAGCAGTTCTTC; CDR3: CASSPPLTGERNEQFF
D: .; size: .; J: TRBJ1-2; V: TRBV29-1; DNA: TGCAGCGTCAGCTACAGAACTTATGGCTACACCTTC; CDR3: CSVSYRTYGYTF
D: .; size: .; J: TRBJ1-6; V: TRBV9; DNA: TGTGCCAGCAGCGTCCAGGGGTCCACCTATAATTCACCCCTCCACTTT; CDR3: CASSVQGSTYNSPLHF
D: .; size: .; J: TRBJ1-2; V: TRBV27; DNA: TGTGCCAGCAGTTTACTGCCAGGTGGAGGTGGCTACACCTTC; CDR3: CASSLLPGGGGYTF
D: .; size: few; J: TRBJ2-5; V: TRBV30; DNA: TGTGCCTGGAGTGTCGGGTTGCAGACCCAGTACTTC; CDR3: CAWSVGLQTQYF
D: .; size: .; J: TRBJ2-3; V: TRBV20-1; DNA: TGCAGTTCCCTCGGGGAAGATACGCAGTATTTT; CDR3: CSSLGEDTQYF
D: TRBD1; size: .; J: TRBJ1-1; V: TRBV30; DNA: TGTGCCTGGAGTGGACAGGGTTTGGGGGTCTGGGCTTTCTTT; CDR3: CAWSGQGLGVWAFF
D: .; size: .; J: TRBJ1-1; V: TRBV7-9; DNA: TGTGCCAGCCAGACAGCGGAGGGGAACACTGAAGCTTTCTTT; CDR3: CASQTAEGNTEAFF
D: .; size: few; J: TRBJ2-7; V: TRBV7-2; DNA: TGTGCCAGCAGCTTCCTTAGCTCCTACGAGCAGTACTTC; CDR3: CASSFLSSYEQYF
D: TRBD1; size: .; J: TRBJ2-5; V: TRBV7-2; DNA: TGTGCCAGCAGCGCCCGCCGGGACAGCAAACACCAAGAGACCCAGTACTTC; CDR3: CASSARRDSKHQETQYF
D: .; size: .; J: TRBJ2-4; V: TRBV7-9; DNA: TGTGCCAGCAGCCAGGGGGGAAACATTCAGTACTTC; CDR3: CASSQGGNIQYF
D: .; size: .; J: TRBJ1-1; V: TRBV30; DNA: TGTGCCTGGAGTCCGCAGGTGAACACTGAAGCTTTCTTT; CDR3: CAWSPQVNTEAFF